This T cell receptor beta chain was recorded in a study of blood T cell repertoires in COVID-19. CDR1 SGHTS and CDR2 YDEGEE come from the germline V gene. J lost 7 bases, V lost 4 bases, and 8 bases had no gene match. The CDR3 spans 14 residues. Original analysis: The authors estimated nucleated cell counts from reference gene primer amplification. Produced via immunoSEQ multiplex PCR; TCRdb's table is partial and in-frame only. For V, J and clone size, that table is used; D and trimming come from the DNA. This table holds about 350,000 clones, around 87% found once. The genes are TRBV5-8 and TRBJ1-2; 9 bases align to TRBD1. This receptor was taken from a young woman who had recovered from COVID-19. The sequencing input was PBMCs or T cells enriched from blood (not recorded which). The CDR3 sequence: CASSRSDRGTGYTF. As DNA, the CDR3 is TGTGCCAGCAGCCGTTCGGACAGGGGCACTGGCTACACCTTC.